A selection of T cell receptor beta chains follows, all from one sample in a study of T cells in Graves' hyperthyroidism and ophthalmopathy. TCRdb recomputed calls from the multiplex PCR reads with MiXCR, one row per CDR3 protein. The sample lists fewer than 500,000 distinct CDR3 sequences; less than 15% were seen once. Input material: blood. The receptors here all came from a man younger than 45 with Graves' hyperthyroidism that later progressed to Graves' ophthalmopathy. The CDR3 runs from the conserved cysteine through the conserved F or W. The D gene is left open where the match is weak. The size of a clone is reported for some rows only, either as once, few or many, or as a class for expanded clones.

D	V	J	size	CDR3	DNA
TRBD2	TRBV18	TRBJ2-3	many	CASSPLSGEDTQYF	TGTGCCAGCTCACCCCTCAGCGGGGAGGATACGCAGTATTTT
-	TRBV9	TRBJ2-1	-	CASSHGSVGTYNEQFF	TGTGCCAGCAGCCACGGGTCGGTAGGAACGTACAATGAGCAGTTCTTC
TRBD2	TRBV18	TRBJ2-5	-	CASSPPAGVQETQYF	TGTGCCAGCTCTCCACCCGCGGGAGTTCAAGAGACCCAGTACTTC
TRBD1	TRBV5-6	TRBJ2-7	few	CASSLSIGTGGHEQYF	TGTGCCAGCAGCTTGTCCATCGGGACAGGGGGACACGAGCAGTACTTC
-	TRBV7-2	TRBJ1-5	many	CASSLAPTGNQPQHF	TGTGCCAGCAGCTTAGCGCCAACGGGGAATCAGCCCCAGCATTTT
-	TRBV4-1	TRBJ2-3	few	CASSHLGPPISTDTQYF	TGCGCCAGCAGCCATCTCGGTCCCCCCATCAGCACAGATACGCAGTATTTT
-	TRBV11-2	TRBJ2-3	many	CASSPMRDTQYF	TGTGCCAGCAGTCCGATGAGGGATACGCAGTATTTT
-	TRBV18	TRBJ1-2	many	CASSANSGAGYTF	TGTGCCAGCTCAGCCAACTCAGGGGCTGGCTACACCTTC
-	TRBV24-1	TRBJ1-5	many	CATSIGNQPQHF	TGTGCCACCAGTATTGGCAATCAGCCCCAGCATTTT
-	TRBV14	TRBJ1-1	many	CASSLQKNTEAFF	TGTGCCAGCAGCCTACAGAAGAACACTGAAGCTTTCTTT
-	TRBV24-1	TRBJ1-5	many	CATSGLYSNQPQHF	TGTGCCACTTCAGGATTATATAGCAATCAGCCCCAGCATTTT
TRBD1	TRBV11-3	TRBJ1-2	many	CASSLDRVDGYTF	TGTGCCAGCAGCCTTGACAGGGTCGATGGCTACACCTTC
-	TRBV6-1	TRBJ1-6	-	CASSDAASSPLHF	TGTGCCAGCAGTGACGCAGCTAGTTCACCCCTCCACTTT
-	TRBV19	TRBJ1-6	-	CASSFRGRSPLHF	TGTGCCAGTAGCTTCAGGGGTAGATCACCCCTCCACTTT
-	TRBV7-9	TRBJ2-1	many	CASSSGPGEQFF	TGTGCCAGCAGCTCAGGTCCCGGGGAGCAGTTCTTC
TRBD1	TRBV28	TRBJ1-1	many	CASSDRVGTEAFF	TGTGCCAGCAGCGACAGGGTTGGGACTGAAGCTTTCTTT
-	TRBV6-1	TRBJ1-2	-	CASSEARVQLANYGYTF	TGTGCCAGCAGTGAAGCTAGGGTACAGCTAGCTAACTATGGCTACACCTTC
-	TRBV12-5	TRBJ2-1	-	CASGWSRGNEQFF	TGTGCTAGTGGTTGGTCGAGGGGGAATGAGCAGTTCTTC
TRBD1	TRBV6-9	TRBJ2-2	many	CARGTGSSGELFF	TGTGCCAGGGGGACAGGGAGTTCCGGGGAGCTGTTTTTT
-	TRBV9	TRBJ2-7	many	CASSVEGQPYEQYF	TGTGCCAGCAGCGTAGAGGGACAACCCTACGAGCAGTACTTC
-	TRBV9	TRBJ2-5	-	CASNLEGDNQETQYF	TGTGCCAGCAATCTGGAGGGGGACAATCAAGAGACCCAGTACTTC
-	TRBV13	TRBJ1-2	few	CASSSIPQVNYYGYTF	TGTGCCAGCAGCTCCATCCCACAGGTTAATTACTATGGCTACACCTTC
TRBD2	TRBV20-1	TRBJ2-4	few	CSASGALAGAGLENIQYF	TGCAGTGCTAGTGGCGCTCTAGCGGGGGCCGGGTTGGAAAACATTCAGTACTTC
TRBD1	TRBV27	TRBJ2-3	many	CASSLTGGTGPPHTQYF	TGTGCCAGCAGTTTAACAGGGGGGACAGGGCCTCCCCATACGCAGTATTTT
-	TRBV20-1	TRBJ1-2	-	CSARAGFGYTF	TGCAGTGCCCGGGCTGGGTTTGGCTACACCTTC
TRBD1	TRBV7-3	TRBJ1-2	many	CASSLGKRDSPNYGYTF	TGTGCCAGCAGTTTAGGGAAACGGGACAGCCCTAACTATGGCTACACCTTC
-	TRBV29-1	TRBJ1-1	many	CSVVGGLVGGTEAFF	TGCAGCGTTGTTGGAGGTCTGGTGGGGGGCACTGAAGCTTTCTTT
TRBD2	TRBV11-3	TRBJ2-5	many	CASSFMTSGEQETQYF	TGTGCCAGCAGCTTCATGACTAGCGGGGAACAAGAGACCCAGTACTTC
-	TRBV6-2/TRBV6-3	TRBJ1-5	few	CASSRLRVSGNQPQHF	TGTGCCAGCAGTCGCCTCCGGGTTTCGGGCAATCAGCCCCAGCATTTT
TRBD2	TRBV4-1	TRBJ2-1	-	CASSQASGGAYNEQFF	TGCGCCAGCAGCCAAGCTAGCGGGGGGGCGTACAATGAGCAGTTCTTC
TRBD1	TRBV2	TRBJ2-7	many	CASRTGQGRSYEQYF	TGTGCCAGCAGGACGGGACAGGGGCGCTCCTACGAGCAGTACTTC
-	TRBV11-2	TRBJ1-4	-	CASSFIGTGGKLFF	TGTGCCAGCAGCTTTATCGGGACCGGCGGAAAACTGTTTTTT
-	TRBV4-2	TRBJ2-5	once	CASSQDLKRETQYF	TGTGCCAGCAGCCAAGATCTTAAAAGAGAGACCCAGTACTTC
TRBD1	TRBV7-9	TRBJ1-2	many	CASSATGNYGYTF	TGTGCCAGCAGCGCGACAGGGAACTATGGCTACACCTTC
TRBD1	TRBV19	TRBJ1-3	few	CASSRTRTGLTGNTIYF	TGTGCCAGTAGTAGAACTCGGACAGGTCTGACTGGAAACACCATATATTTT
-	TRBV6-1	TRBJ1-5	many	CASSLLRGGYDWGGQPQHF	TGTGCCAGCAGTCTCCTAAGGGGAGGCTACGATTGGGGGGGGCAGCCCCAGCATTTT
TRBD2	TRBV24-1	TRBJ2-1	-	CAPLAGGLGNEQFF	TGTGCCCCCCTAGCGGGGGGTTTAGGGAATGAGCAGTTCTTC
TRBD1	TRBV5-8	TRBJ1-6	-	CASSFIDRGDSPLHF	TGTGCCAGCAGCTTCATAGACAGGGGGGACTCACCCCTCCACTTT